Sequencing of this T cell receptor beta chain was carried out in a study of blood T cell repertoires in COVID-19. Across the study: Samples came from the United States, Italy and Spain, spanning acute and convalescent COVID-19.

The CDR3 is 14 residues long. Between the trimmed V and J ends, which lost 4 bases and 6 bases, there was a span of 13 bases. The V gene's germline CDR1 is SNHLY and CDR2 FYNNEI. Generated by immunoSEQ multiplex PCR, the TCRdb table keeps only in-frame clones and is missing some. In the table there are some 150,000 clones, about four fifths of which are singletons. This clonotype was sampled from a man aged 65-85 years with acute or convalescent COVID-19. J is TRBJ1-5 and V is TRBV2, with D tentatively TRBD1 (6 bases). Sequenced material: peripheral blood. CDR3 sequence reads: CASSVGGALQPQHF. CDR3 nucleotides: TGTGCCAGCAGTGTTGGGGGGGCTCTTCAGCCCCAGCATTTT.